The 19 T cell receptor beta chains listed next were all sequenced from one sample in a study of T-cell reconstitution after alpha-beta-depleted transplantation in children. Unique molecular identifiers were built into the TCRbeta library. TCRdb reprocessed the PCR reads via MiXCR and lists one record per CDR3 protein. The sample records 250,000 or so distinct CDR3 sequences, roughly a quarter being singletons. Sample: PBMCs, mostly from graft donor cells, taken 360 days after TCRalphabeta/CD19-depleted stem cell transplant. These receptors all come from a female patient between 2 and 15 years old who had a stem cell transplant for congenital amegakaryocytic thrombocytopenia, so the T cells may come from the graft donor.

The V and J genes are TRBV29-1 and TRBJ1-4; no clear D. CDR1 is SQVTM, CDR2 ANQGSEA, per germline. Trimming took 4 bases from V and 3 from J, leaving 9 bases between them. The CDR3 has 13 amino acids. CDR3 nucleotides: TGCAGCGTTGGGGGTGCTCCTAATGAAAAACTGTTTTTT. It specifies CSVGGAPNEKLFF.

The chain employs TRBV6-5 and TRBJ2-5; D gene ambiguous. Germline CDR1 is MNHEY and CDR2 is SVGAGI. The CDR3 runs 15 residues. Trimming removed 2 bases from V and 5 bases from J, with 15 bases in between. CDR3: CASSYGFAVPETQYF. In nucleotides, the CDR3 is TGTGCCAGCAGTTACGGATTTGCCGTCCCCGAGACCCAGTACTTC.

This clonotype was recorded at least ten times. This chain connects TRBV29-1 to TRBJ1-1; tentative D call: TRBD1 (5 bases). V lost 6 bases and J lost 0, with 11 bases in between. The CDR3 spans 13 residues. Germline V lookup: CDR1 SQVTM, CDR2 ANQGSEA. This CDR3 reads CSVGADLNTEAFF. The CDR3, as DNA: TGCAGCGTCGGGGCGGATTTGAACACTGAAGCTTTCTTT.

The V gene is TRBV4-2, the J gene TRBJ2-6; TRBD1 matches at 8 bases. V lost 5 bases to trimming and J lost 0 bases; unmatched junction nucleotides: 15. The length of the CDR3 is 20 residues. The germline V gene encodes CDR1 LGHNA and CDR2 YNFKEQ. This chain's CDR3 is CASSRGGYRGSHSGANVLTF. Here the CDR3 DNA reads TGTGCCAGCAGCAGAGGGGGATACAGGGGGTCCCACTCTGGGGCCAACGTCCTGACTTTC.

In this sample, this clonotype turned up many times. The chain uses TRBV12-3 or TRBV12-4 and TRBJ2-7; D might be TRBD2 (6 bases). V was clipped by 4 bases and J by 5 bases, with 6 bases between them. There are 11 residues in the CDR3. The CDR3 loop reads CASSWEDEQYF. CDR3 sequence (DNA): TGTGCCAGCAGTTGGGAGGACGAGCAGTACTTC.

This sequence joins TRBV13 and TRBJ2-7; tentatively, D is TRBD1 (6 bases). The CDR3 is 15 residues long. Between the trimmed V and J ends, which lost 0 bases and 0 bases, there was a span of 9 bases. Germline CDR1 is PRHDT and CDR2 is FYEKMQ (reference sequence). CDR3 sequence: CASSLGPRGSYEQYF. The DNA for the CDR3 is TGTGCCAGCAGCTTAGGTCCCAGGGGCTCCTACGAGCAGTACTTC.

Only a few counts were recorded for this clonotype. The rearrangement joins TRBV28 to TRBJ2-5, with a tentative D call TRBD1 (6 bases). The germline V gene encodes CDR1 MDHEN and CDR2 SYDVKM. V was shortened by 2 bases and J by 5 bases, with 12 bases between the two germline ends. The CDR3 totals 14 residues. CDR3 in DNA: TGTGCCAGCAGTTTACCTCTTGGGGGCGAGACCCAGTACTTC. It specifies CASSLPLGGETQYF.

The chain joins TRBV20-1 to TRBJ2-5; 7 bases line up with TRBD2. Germline trimming cut 5 bases from V and 5 bases from J; bases unmatched to any gene: 14. Germline CDR1 and CDR2: DFQATT and SNEGSKA (reference sequence). The CDR3 is made up of 15 amino acids. The CDR3 DNA reads TGCAGTGCTGCCCTCTTCACTAGCGATCCGGAGACCCAGTACTTC. This translates into CSAALFTSDPETQYF.

The chain employs TRBV11-2 and TRBJ1-4; 8 positions agree with TRBD1. CDR3 size: 18 residues. V shed 0 bases, J shed 5 bases, and the junction held 11 bases outside the gene matches. The germline gives CDR1 SGHAT, CDR2 FQNNGV. CDR3 residues: CASSLETGEYFENEKLFF. For the CDR3, the DNA is TGTGCCAGCAGCTTAGAGACAGGGGAGTATTTTGAAAATGAAAAACTGTTTTTT.

This chain connects TRBV29-1 to TRBJ2-1, with D possibly being TRBD2 (6 bases). The CDR3 sequence is 11 residues long. Germline-derived CDR1 and CDR2 are SQVTM and ANQGSEA. V lost 6 bases to trimming and J lost 12 bases, with 15 bases between them. The CDR3 sequence is CSVGGSLPQFF. The CDR3 DNA sequence: TGCAGCGTCGGGGGATCCCTTCCGCAGTTCTTC.

This clonotype has a handful of counts. In DNA form, the CDR3 reads TGCAGTGCTAGCCCCGATCAGCCCCAGCATTTT. This codes for CSASPDQPQHF. This chain links TRBV20-1 with TRBJ1-5; D unclear. CDR3 length equals 11 residues. Germline assignment: CDR1 DFQATT and CDR2 SNEGSKA (reference sequence). Trimming shortened V by 3 bases and J by 5 bases, and 5 bases separated the two germline ends.

The chain employs TRBV5-4 and TRBJ2-7; TRBD2 aligns across 7 bases. CDR1 and CDR2 from the germline V gene are SGHNT and YYREEE (reference sequence). V lost 4 bases, J lost 1 base, and 8 bases stayed unmatched. This CDR3 region has 15 residues. Here the CDR3 DNA reads TGTGCCAGCAGCCCGATGAGGGGAGGGTCCTACGAGCAGTACTTC. It is translated as CASSPMRGGSYEQYF.

This clonotype has a handful of counts. The genes are TRBV6-1 and TRBJ1-1; tentatively, D is TRBD1 (6 bases). V lost 5 bases and J lost 3, with 10 bases in between. This CDR3 has 13 residues. Per the germline V gene, CDR1 is MNHNS and CDR2 is SASEGT. CDR3 nucleotide sequence: TGTGCCAGCAGTCGACAGGTATACACTGAAGCTTTCTTT. It specifies CASSRQVYTEAFF.

The chain is built from TRBV6-5 and TRBJ2-5, with TRBD2 matching over 12 bases. Germline CDR1 reads MNHEY; CDR2 reads SVGAGI. J was trimmed by 2 bases and V by 5 bases; bases with no gene match: 9. The CDR3 has 17 residues. As DNA, the CDR3 is TGTGCCAGCAGTACTAGCGGGGGGTACGATCTACAAGAGACCCAGTACTTC. This gives the protein CASSTSGGYDLQETQYF.

This clonotype has a handful of counts. The rearrangement joins TRBV7-8 to TRBJ2-5, with 7 bases lining up with TRBD2. CDR3 size: 17 residues. CDR1 is SGHVS, CDR2 FQNEAQ, per germline. V lost 2 bases, J lost 5 bases, and 14 bases stayed unmatched. CDR3 residues: CASSLSRHGLVLETQYF. The CDR3 DNA follows: TGTGCCAGCAGCTTAAGCCGCCACGGACTAGTCCTGGAGACCCAGTACTTC.

The chain joins TRBV4-2 to TRBJ2-2, with TRBD1 identical over 7 bases. V lost 4 bases, J lost 3 bases, and 20 bases stayed unmatched. The germline V gene encodes CDR1 LGHNA and CDR2 YNFKEQ. The CDR3 totals 20 residues. The CDR3 coding sequence is TGTGCCAGCAGCCCGGTACAGGGGATAAGGGGAGTTTTGGACACCGGGGAGCTGTTTTTT. This translates into CASSPVQGIRGVLDTGELFF.

The table lists this clonotype with many counts. The chain links TRBV4-2 to TRBJ1-5; 7 bases agree with TRBD1. The CDR3 sequence is 15 residues long. Germline CDR1 and CDR2: LGHNA and YNFKEQ. The V segment lost 4 bases and the J segment 7 bases; nucleotides outside the gene matches: 10. The CDR3 region has the DNA TGTGCCAGCAGCCCCACCCTGGACAGGCGCCAGCCCCAGCATTTT. It is translated as CASSPTLDRRQPQHF.

At least ten counts were recorded for this clonotype. The chain combines TRBV14 with TRBJ2-7, with 8 bases lining up with TRBD1. Trimming at V came to 4 bases and at J to 7 bases, leaving 9 bases not matched to a gene. The CDR3 has 14 residues. Germline V gene lookup returns CDR1 SGHDN and CDR2 FVKESK. The CDR3 protein is CASSLTGTGGEQYF. The CDR3 region has the DNA TGTGCCAGCAGCCTAACCGGGACAGGAGGAGAGCAGTACTTC.

The V call is TRBV7-6, the J call TRBJ2-1, with 10 bases matching TRBD2. CDR1 SGHVS and CDR2 FNYEAQ come from the germline V gene. The length of the CDR3 is 15 residues. Trimming cost V 1 base and J 8 bases; bases outside gene matches: 5. CDR3 amino acids: CASSLVGTSVDEQFF. The DNA for the CDR3 is TGTGCCAGCAGCTTAGTTGGGACTAGCGTTGATGAGCAGTTCTTC.